The 21 T cell receptor beta chains reported below all come from one sample, sequenced in a study of T cells after yellow fever vaccination. TCRdb passed the 5' RACE reads through MiXCR, listing each CDR3 protein once. The table shows more than 300,000 distinct CDR3 sequences, with about 10% occurring only once. The specimen was CD4+ T cells sorted from PBMCs, collected 45 days after the yellow fever booster vaccination. The receptors derive from a man aged 18-30 years who received the YFV17D yellow fever vaccine.

This clonotype has more than one count but fewer than ten. V usage is TRBV4-3 and J usage is TRBJ2-3, with 12 bases lining up with TRBD2. The germline V gene encodes CDR1 LGHNA and CDR2 YSLEER. The CDR3 has 15 residues. V lost 6 bases and J lost 4; bases outside the gene matches: 5. CDR3 in DNA: TGCGCCAGCAGAGCTAGCGGGGGGGGATCAGATACGCAGTATTTT. This encodes CASRASGGGSDTQYF.

The chain uses TRBV12-3 or TRBV12-4 and TRBJ1-2; D remains ambiguous. The CDR3 covers 14 residues. Trimming cost V 1 base and J 0 bases, with 6 bases left between them. CDR3 in DNA: TGTGCCAGCAGTTTAGTTGTAGCTAACTATGGCTACACCTTC. This sequence encodes CASSLVVANYGYTF.

Many counts were recorded for this clonotype. The CDR3 protein is CASSLGEHRKQFF. The CDR3 DNA is TGTGCCAGCAGCTTAGGGGAGCACAGGAAGCAGTTCTTC. The chain links TRBV11-3 to TRBJ2-1; D tentatively fits TRBD1 or TRBD2 (5 bases each). The germline V gene has CDR1 SGHNT and CDR2 YENEEA. Trimming took off 1 base at V and 11 bases at J, with 12 bases between the two ends. The CDR3 sequence is 13 residues long.

The sample holds many counts of this clonotype. For the CDR3, the DNA is TGTGCCAGCAGCTTATATCAGAGAAGCACAGATACGCAGTATTTT. Amino acids: CASSLYQRSTDTQYF. V is TRBV7-2 and J is TRBJ2-3; unclear D gene. V was trimmed by 2 bases and J by 0 bases, leaving 9 bases between them. Germline V gene data show CDR1 as SGHTA and CDR2 as FQGNSA. There are 15 residues in the CDR3.

This clonotype has a handful of counts. The rearrangement links TRBV20-1 to TRBJ2-3; D is possibly TRBD2 (6 bases). The CDR3 has 13 residues. The V end lost 3 bases, the J end lost 1 base, and 8 bases lay between the germline ends. Germline V gene lookup returns CDR1 DFQATT and CDR2 SNEGSKA (reference sequence). The CDR3 here is CSARGGGTDTQYF. CDR3 sequence (DNA): TGCAGTGCTAGGGGGGGAGGCACAGATACGCAGTATTTT.

This clonotype was seen only a few times. The rearrangement links TRBV4-1 to TRBJ1-3, with unresolved D. The CDR3 loop spans 16 amino acids. The V end lost 0 bases, the J end lost 0 bases, and 9 bases lay between the germline ends. Germline-derived CDR1 and CDR2 are MGHRA and YSYEKL. CDR3 amino acids: CASSQETPFSGNTIYF. CDR3 DNA sequence: TGCGCCAGCAGCCAAGAGACGCCCTTCTCTGGAAACACCATATATTTT.

This clonotype was seen a few times. The chain is built from TRBV5-6 and TRBJ1-4; D is uncertain. Germline V gives CDR1 SGHDT, CDR2 YYEEEE. The V end lost 0 bases, the J end lost 0 bases, and 6 bases lay between the germline ends. The CDR3 contains 15 residues. The CDR3 here is CASSLEGTTNEKLFF. The CDR3 nucleotides read TGTGCCAGCAGCTTGGAGGGAACAACTAATGAAAAACTGTTTTTT.

In its sample, this clonotype was seen a few times. The chain employs TRBV6-5 and TRBJ1-2, with TRBD1 matching over 7 bases. The CDR3 extends over 12 amino acids. V lost 4 bases to trimming and J lost 8 bases; unmatched junction nucleotides: 4. Germline-derived CDR1 and CDR2 are MNHEY and SVGAGI. CDR3 DNA sequence: TGTGCCAGCAGTTGGCAGGGGGGCGGCTACACCTTC. As protein: CASSWQGGGYTF.

The chain combines TRBV5-1 with TRBJ2-1, with a possible D match to TRBD2 (6 bases). The CDR3 length is 18 residues. The V end lost 0 bases, the J end lost 0 bases, and 16 bases lay between the germline ends. In germline, CDR1 is SGHRS, CDR2 YFSETQ. The CDR3 loop is CASSLGLDTVSSYNEQFF. In nucleotides, the CDR3 is TGCGCCAGCAGCTTGGGACTAGATACCGTAAGCTCCTACAATGAGCAGTTCTTC.

The gene calls are TRBV12-3 or TRBV12-4 and TRBJ2-5; no reliable D call. The CDR3 has 13 amino acids. The V gene lost 2 bases and the J gene lost 5 bases, with 9 bases spanning the gap. The CDR3 here is CASSLIRKETQYF. CDR3 sequence (DNA): TGTGCCAGCAGTTTAATTAGAAAGGAGACCCAGTACTTC.

The genes are TRBV7-2 and TRBJ1-2, with 7 bases fitting TRBD1. This CDR3 is 14 amino acids long. Germline CDR1 and CDR2: SGHTA and FQGNSA. V dropped 5 bases and J dropped 4; count of bases not matched to a gene: 7. CDR3 loop: CASSLGGTVYGYTF. The CDR3 DNA sequence: TGTGCCAGCAGCCTGGGGGGGACAGTCTATGGCTACACCTTC.

The chain recombines TRBV24-1 with TRBJ2-5, with a tentative D call TRBD2 (7 bases). Germline V gene data show CDR1 as KGHDR and CDR2 as SFDVKD. The CDR3 totals 15 residues. Trimming took off 4 bases at V and 5 bases at J, with 16 bases between the two ends. The CDR3 protein is CATSDPAGAGETQYF. The CDR3, as DNA: TGTGCCACCAGTGACCCCGCGGGGGCGGGGGAGACCCAGTACTTC.

This chain uses TRBV20-1 with TRBJ2-3; D gene ambiguous. V was clipped by 3 bases and J by 0 bases, with 13 bases between them. The V gene's germline CDR1 is DFQATT and CDR2 SNEGSKA (reference sequence). The CDR3 has 15 amino acids. This CDR3 reads CSASWVRVSTDTQYF. CDR3 DNA sequence: TGCAGTGCTAGCTGGGTTCGCGTAAGCACAGATACGCAGTATTTT.

In DNA form, the CDR3 reads TGTGCCAGCAGTGACCGATTGGGACGAGCTTTCTTT. The encoded protein is CASSDRLGRAFF. The chain has TRBV6-4 and TRBJ1-1; possible D gene TRBD1, 5 bases. With 2 bases removed from V and 10 bases from J, the gap between germline ends came to 11 bases. Germline CDR1 MRHNA, CDR2 SNTAGT. The CDR3 is made up of 12 amino acids.

This clonotype was seen a handful of times. The V gene is TRBV5-1, the J gene TRBJ2-7; TRBD1 is a possible D gene (7 bases). V gave up 0 bases and J gave up 7 bases, with 17 bases separating them. The germline V gene has CDR1 SGHRS and CDR2 YFSETQ. There are 15 residues in the CDR3. The CDR3 protein is CASSLGPRGVFEQYV. The CDR3, as DNA: TGCGCCAGCAGCTTGGGTCCCAGGGGGGTATTTGAGCAGTACGTC.

V is TRBV5-1 and J is TRBJ2-5, with unresolved D. Germline loops: CDR1 SGHRS, CDR2 YFSETQ. The CDR3 covers 12 residues. With 2 bases removed from V and 5 bases from J, the gap between germline ends came to 7 bases. The CDR3, as DNA: TGCGCCAGCAGCTTCCCCAGGGAGACCCAGTACTTC. Residues: CASSFPRETQYF.

The CDR3 here is CASSLLYGGAGRQETQYF. The CDR3 DNA reads TGTGCCAGCAGCTTACTCTATGGAGGTGCGGGGCGGCAGGAGACCCAGTACTTC. This chain joins TRBV7-3 and TRBJ2-5; tentative D call: TRBD2 (6 bases). There are 18 residues in the CDR3. The V end lost 2 bases, the J end lost 5 bases, and 24 bases lay between the germline ends. CDR1 SGHTA and CDR2 FQGTGA come from the germline V gene.

The chain combines TRBV20-1 with TRBJ2-7; D call uncertain. Trimming cost V 0 bases and J 0 bases, with 12 bases left between them. Looked up from germline, CDR1 is DFQATT and CDR2 is SNEGSKA (reference sequence). The CDR3 runs 15 residues. CDR3 sequence reads: CSARDSRRSSYEQYF. For the CDR3, the DNA is TGCAGTGCTAGAGATTCCCGACGGAGCTCCTACGAGCAGTACTTC.

The chain joins TRBV5-1 to TRBJ2-7; D perhaps matches TRBD2 (6 bases). The germline V and J ends were trimmed by 6 bases and 2 bases, with 15 bases remaining between them. The germline gives CDR1 SGHRS, CDR2 YFSETQ. CDR3 length: 14 amino acids. CDR3 protein: CASKVEGPAYEQYF. The CDR3 bases are TGCGCCAGCAAGGTGGAGGGGCCCGCCTACGAGCAGTACTTC.

This clonotype was observed a few times. The chain employs TRBV5-6 and TRBJ2-5; D remains ambiguous. Germline lookup yields CDR1 SGHDT and CDR2 YYEEEE. The CDR3 contains 13 residues. V lost 2 bases and J lost 2, with 7 bases in between. The DNA of the CDR3 is TGTGCCAGCAGCTTTGTTCAGCAAGAGACCCAGTACTTC. Its protein is CASSFVQQETQYF.

V is TRBV12-3 or TRBV12-4 and J is TRBJ1-2; D uncertain. The V and J ends lost 5 bases and 1 base respectively, with 23 bases between them. This CDR3 has 18 amino acids. For the CDR3, the DNA is TGTGCCAGCAGTAAAATACCCCTCGGCAGCCACGATAACTATGGCTACACCTTC. Translated: CASSKIPLGSHDNYGYTF.